The 20 T cell receptor beta chains below come from one sample, sequenced in a study of long-term antiretroviral therapy in people with HIV. Running of the v3.0 immunoSEQ assay took place at survey level. Repertoires were generated with immunoSEQ multiplex PCR, while TCRdb's copy carries only in-frame clones and drops some. The data contain nearly 50,000 clones, 84% of them singletons. The specimen was unsorted PBMCs, collected 0.8 years after starting antiretroviral therapy. The receptors shown here come from a woman between 18 and 29 years old with HIV.

The rearrangement joins TRBV6-5 to TRBJ2-7; 8 bases align to TRBD2. Germline V gene lookup returns CDR1 MNHEY and CDR2 SVGAGI. V was clipped by 0 bases and J by 1 base; unmatched bases: 2. The CDR3 is made up of 15 amino acids. The CDR3 nucleotides are TGTGCCAGCAGTTACTCCAGCGGGGGATCCTACGAGCAGTACTTC. Translation: CASSYSSGGSYEQYF.

The chain uses TRBV28 and TRBJ2-3; TRBD1 matches 8 bases. V was clipped by 3 bases and J by 4 bases; unmatched bases: 12. The CDR3 runs to 17 residues. Germline CDR1 reads MDHEN; CDR2 reads SYDVKM. CDR3 sequence: CASSLETGALDADTQYF. DNA of the CDR3: TGTGCCAGCAGTTTGGAGACAGGGGCCCTTGACGCAGATACGCAGTATTTT.

This clone was detected once. V usage is TRBV4-1 and J usage is TRBJ2-7; 8 bases are shared with TRBD2. Unmatched junction bases numbered 10, after V lost 1 base and J lost 5 bases. From germline, CDR1 is MGHRA and CDR2 YSYEKL. This CDR3 is 16 amino acids long. The CDR3 here is CASSQGLTGLGDEQYF. The CDR3 coding sequence is TGCGCCAGCAGCCAAGGCCTGACGGGACTAGGCGACGAGCAGTACTTC.

V is TRBV6-5 and J is TRBJ1-2; weak D call: TRBD1 (5 bases). Germline CDR1 and CDR2: MNHEY and SVGAGI. Trimming shortened V by 5 bases and J by 8 bases, and 18 bases separated the two germline ends. This CDR3 spans 14 amino acids. Here the CDR3 reads CASSPLTGLGGYTF. The CDR3 DNA is TGTGCCAGCAGTCCACTAACAGGTCTGGGAGGCTACACCTTC.

CDR3 coding DNA: TGTGCCTCAAAGAGGGGGTACAGGCCCTGGGGGACCCAGTACTTC. Translated: CASKRGYRPWGTQYF. V usage is TRBV10-3 and J usage is TRBJ2-5, with TRBD1 as a possible D gene (6 bases). V lost 11 bases and J 7 bases, leaving 26 bases between the germline ends. The CDR3 is 15 residues long. Germline loops: CDR1 ENHRY, CDR2 SYGVKD.

This clone appeared a few times. V gene TRBV29-1 combines with J gene TRBJ1-4; D may be TRBD1 (5 bases). The V gene lost 1 base and the J gene lost 7 bases, with 13 bases spanning the gap. The CDR3 covers 14 residues. Per the germline V gene, CDR1 is SQVTM and CDR2 is ANQGSEA. CDR3 DNA sequence: TGCAGCGTTGAAGGTGGAGGGGAGGGTGAAAAACTGTTTTTT. It specifies CSVEGGGEGEKLFF.

This clone was detected only once. The gene calls are TRBV15 and TRBJ2-5; D is perhaps TRBD1 (6 bases). V lost 0 bases to trimming and J lost 3 bases, with 8 bases between them. This CDR3 is built from 14 residues. CDR1 and CDR2 from the germline V gene are LNHNV and YYDKDF (reference sequence). The CDR3, as DNA: TGTGCCACCAGCAGAGATCGGACAGAAGAGACCCAGTACTTC. As protein: CATSRDRTEETQYF.

The chain recombines TRBV27 with TRBJ1-1; TRBD1 aligns across 7 bases. Germline CDR1 reads MNHEY; CDR2 reads SMNVEV (reference sequence). The CDR3 runs 17 residues. After removal of 8 bases from V and 2 bases from J, the junction contained 17 bases not matched to a gene. CDR3 bases: TGTGCCAGCGGGGGTCGGGACAGCTACACTCAAAACACTGAAGCTTTCTTT. Encoded protein: CASGGRDSYTQNTEAFF.

The chain recombines TRBV7-2 with TRBJ1-4; no clear D. The CDR3 covers 14 residues. CDR1 and CDR2 (germline): SGHTA, FQGNSA. V gave up 1 base and J gave up 5 bases, with 8 bases separating them. As DNA, the CDR3 is TGTGCCAGCAGCTTAGTTTCGGGGAATGAAAAACTGTTTTTT. It specifies CASSLVSGNEKLFF. Full variable domain (missing parts from reference TRBV7-2 and TRBJ1-4): GAGVSQSPSNKVTEKGKDVELRCDPISGHTALYWYRQSLGQGLEFLIYFQGNSAPDKSGLPSDRFSAERTGGSVSTLTIQRTQQEDSAVYLCASSLVSGNEKLFFGSGTQLSVL.

V usage is TRBV7-9 and J usage is TRBJ1-1, with no clear D. Per the germline V gene, CDR1 is SEHNR and CDR2 is FQNEAQ (reference sequence). This CDR3 spans 10 amino acids. The V end was cut by 4 bases, the J end by 3 bases, with 0 bases between. CDR3 region: CASSYTEAFF. CDR3 bases: TGTGCCAGCAGCTACACTGAAGCTTTCTTT.

The genes are TRBV9 and TRBJ2-1, with a tentative D call TRBD2 (6 bases). CDR1 SGDLS and CDR2 YYNGEE come from the germline V gene. The CDR3 consists of 15 residues. With 2 bases removed from V and 6 bases from J, the gap between germline ends came to 15 bases. CDR3 DNA sequence: TGTGCCAGCAGCGTCGACGGGGGTCGGGGCAATGAGCAGTTCTTC. Its protein product is CASSVDGGRGNEQFF.

This rearrangement joins TRBV5-4 to TRBJ2-1; TRBD1 matches 7 bases. This CDR3 contains 15 residues. Germline-derived CDR1 and CDR2 are SGHNT and YYREEE (reference sequence). The V segment lost 2 bases and the J segment 9 bases; nucleotides outside the gene matches: 11. The CDR3 spells CASSLTGAEFSEQFF. The CDR3 nucleotides read TGTGCCAGCAGCTTAACAGGGGCGGAGTTCAGTGAGCAGTTCTTC.

The chain uses TRBV19 and TRBJ2-7; 12 bases align to TRBD2. V was clipped by 4 bases and J by 1 base; unmatched bases: 5. Germline V lookup: CDR1 LNHDA, CDR2 SQIVND (reference sequence). The CDR3 runs 16 residues. This chain's CDR3 is CASSRLAGVKSYEQYF. The CDR3, as DNA: TGTGCCAGTAGTAGACTAGCGGGAGTAAAATCCTACGAGCAGTACTTC.

The chain joins TRBV11-3 to TRBJ2-1; unclear D gene. The CDR3 covers 15 residues. Germline V gene sequence: CDR1 SGHNT, CDR2 YENEEA. Trimming took off 1 base at V and 4 bases at J, with 11 bases between the two ends. The CDR3 DNA is TGTGCCAGCAGCTTAGTTATCACAGATTACAATGAGCAGTTCTTC. It codes for CASSLVITDYNEQFF.

This chain joins TRBV4-1 and TRBJ2-3, with 14 bases lining up with TRBD2. With V trimmed by 3 bases and J by 6 bases, 14 bases remained unmatched. The CDR3 extends over 19 amino acids. CDR1 MGHRA and CDR2 YSYEKL come from the germline V gene. CDR3 residues: CASSHKPGTSGRGADTQYF. CDR3 sequence (DNA): TGCGCCAGCAGCCACAAACCCGGGACTAGCGGGAGAGGTGCGGATACGCAGTATTTT.

The V call is TRBV11-1, the J call TRBJ2-1, with 8 bases fitting TRBD1. The germline gives CDR1 SGHAT, CDR2 FQDESV (reference sequence). With V trimmed by 7 bases and J by 3 bases, 14 bases remained unmatched. CDR3 size: 17 residues. CDR3 protein: CASTFGQGGVRYNEQFF. The CDR3 DNA follows: TGTGCCAGCACCTTTGGACAGGGAGGAGTCCGCTACAATGAGCAGTTCTTC.

The chain employs TRBV9 and TRBJ2-1; 11 bases agree with TRBD2. Trimming cost V 0 bases and J 1 base; bases outside gene matches: 18. The CDR3 spans 22 residues. Per the germline V gene, CDR1 is SGDLS and CDR2 is YYNGEE. CDR3 sequence reads: CASSVGLKHFSGRVISYNEQFF. CDR3 DNA: TGTGCCAGCAGCGTAGGTCTGAAGCATTTTAGCGGGAGGGTCATTTCCTACAATGAGCAGTTCTTC.

This chain joins TRBV28 and TRBJ2-1; perhaps TRBD2 as D (6 bases). Germline CDR1 MDHEN, CDR2 SYDVKM. Deletions cut 8 bases from V and 0 bases from J, with 11 bases between. The CDR3 covers 14 residues. The CDR3 here is CASYGGTSYNEQFF. The CDR3 nucleotides read TGTGCCAGCTACGGCGGGACCTCCTACAATGAGCAGTTCTTC. Drawing the rest from reference TRBV28 and TRBJ2-1, the complete variable domain is DVKVTQSSRYLVKRTGEKVFLECVQDMDHENMFWYRQDPGLGLRLIYFSYDVKMKEKGDIPEGYSVSREKKERFSLILESASTNQTSMYLCASYGGTSYNEQFFGPGTRLTVL.

The V gene is TRBV6-5, the J gene TRBJ2-1; D is undetermined. V was cut by 4 bases and J by 13 bases, with 20 bases left in between. The CDR3 covers 14 residues. The germline CDR1 and CDR2 sequences are MNHEY and SVGAGI. The CDR3 reads CASSSQDAWGTQFF. In DNA form, the CDR3 reads TGTGCCAGCAGTTCCCAAGATGCCTGGGGAACCCAGTTCTTC.

The V gene is TRBV27, the J gene TRBJ2-7, with 9 bases aligning to TRBD1. The CDR3 totals 17 residues. With 4 bases clipped from V and 4 bases from J, the junction kept 14 bases outside the gene matches. CDR1 is MNHEY, CDR2 SMNVEV, per germline (reference sequence). CDR3 DNA: TGTGCCAGCAGTTCCTTAGACAGGGGGATCGACCGATACGAGCAGTACTTC. Residues: CASSSLDRGIDRYEQYF.